A single sample gave rise to the 10 T cell receptor beta chains below, sequenced in a study of CD4 T cells in relation to SARS-CoV-2 and coronaviruses. Their target antigens are unknown. Sequenced by immunoSEQ multiplex PCR; TCRdb stores in-frame clones only, minus some. Among around 16,000 clones, approximately 80% were seen once, and the ten largest hold 15% to 19%. Unexposed donor CD4+ T cells date from about 2011-2018, before the COVID-19 pandemic. The cells were cultured for over eight days before CD4+ T cells were isolated. The sample taken for sequencing was CD4+ T cells from PBMCs, cultured in vitro. The source of these receptors is a human donor in good health.

The CDR3 DNA reads TGTGCCAGCAGTCTAGGTGGGTCAGAATACACGTCGCAGTATTTT. Amino acid sequence: CASSLGGSEYTSQYF. The V and J genes are TRBV28 and TRBJ2-3; no reliable D call. Germline CDR1 reads MDHEN; CDR2 reads SYDVKM. The CDR3 is 15 residues long. Trimming removed 5 bases from V and 10 bases from J, with 22 bases in between.

The CDR3 here is CASSPGVSSGNTIYF. CDR3 nucleotides: TGTGCCAGCAGCCCAGGGGTTAGCTCTGGAAACACCATATATTTT. This chain connects TRBV6-5 to TRBJ1-3, with D perhaps TRBD1 (6 bases). The CDR3 spans 15 residues. The germline CDR1 and CDR2 sequences are MNHEY and SVGAGI. Trimming took off 6 bases at V and 0 bases at J, with 12 bases between the two ends.

This clone showed up just a few times. This sequence joins TRBV10-1 and TRBJ2-1; TRBD2 matches at 7 bases. Germline CDR1 WNHNN, CDR2 SYGVQD (reference sequence). CDR3 size: 13 residues. Trimming cost V 6 bases and J 10 bases; bases outside gene matches: 9. Written as DNA, the CDR3 is TGCGCCAGCAGGGAAAAGCGGGAAGGAGAGCAGTTCTTC. Encoded protein: CASREKREGEQFF.

V usage is TRBV30 and J usage is TRBJ1-5; D is uncertain. Trimming left V 2 bases short and J 2 bases short, with 13 bases between. The length of the CDR3 is 15 residues. Germline V lookup: CDR1 GTSNPN, CDR2 SVGIG (reference sequence). The CDR3 nucleotides read TGTGCCTGGAGTCGGGGAGTTGGTGGCAATCAGCCCCAGCATTTT. This gives the protein CAWSRGVGGNQPQHF.

The chain employs TRBV5-1 and TRBJ1-3; D possibly corresponds to TRBD1 (5 bases). Germline V gene data show CDR1 as SGHRS and CDR2 as YFSETQ. The CDR3 spans 14 residues. Trimming removed 0 bases from V and 8 bases from J, with 12 bases in between. The CDR3 region is CASSLGWGRDTIYF. In DNA, the CDR3 is TGCGCCAGCAGCTTGGGTTGGGGGAGAGACACCATATATTTT.

The V gene is TRBV29-1, the J gene TRBJ1-3, with D unclear. Germline V gene lookup returns CDR1 SQVTM and CDR2 ANQGSEA. The length of the CDR3 is 12 residues. Trimming removed 5 bases from V and 3 bases from J, with 8 bases in between. This chain's CDR3 is CSVHADGNTIYF. CDR3 sequence (DNA): TGCAGCGTTCACGCGGATGGAAACACCATATATTTT.

V usage is TRBV5-6 and J usage is TRBJ2-2; D remains unclear. Germline assignment: CDR1 SGHDT and CDR2 YYEEEE. With 0 bases removed from V and 6 bases from J, the gap between germline ends came to 9 bases. This CDR3 region has 14 residues. The CDR3 DNA reads as TGTGCCAGCAGCTTGGTGGGTGTTGCCGGGGAGCTGTTTTTT. It codes for CASSLVGVAGELFF.

V usage is TRBV18 and J usage is TRBJ1-1; D is ambiguous. CDR1 and CDR2 from the germline V gene are KGHSH and LQKENI. The CDR3 has 15 amino acids. V dropped 0 bases and J dropped 0 bases, with 8 bases sitting between them. The DNA of the CDR3 is TGTGCCAGCTCACCACCGAGTGGATTGAACACTGAAGCTTTCTTT. It codes for CASSPPSGLNTEAFF.

The chain couples TRBV7-2 to TRBJ2-1; 7 bases line up with TRBD2. The CDR3 is made up of 14 amino acids. The J segment lost 5 bases and the V segment lost 6 bases, leaving 7 bases of the junction unmatched. The germline gives CDR1 SGHTA, CDR2 FQGNSA. The CDR3 sequence: CASSRGGGNNEQFF. The CDR3 coding sequence is TGTGCCAGCAGTCGTGGGGGGGGGAACAATGAGCAGTTCTTC.

This clone was seen more than once but under ten times. The V call is TRBV19, the J call TRBJ2-7; D gene unclear. Germline V gene lookup returns CDR1 LNHDA and CDR2 SQIVND (reference sequence). V was clipped by 10 bases and J by 3 bases, with 16 bases between them. The CDR3 loop spans 13 amino acids. DNA for the CDR3: TGTGCCACTCCCCCATGGCTTATCTACGAGCAGTACTTC. Translated, it gives CATPPWLIYEQYF.